The rows below give T cell receptor beta chains drawn from one sample of a study of T cell responses to AZD1222 COVID-19 vaccine. Clones were sequenced by immunoSEQ multiplex PCR, and TCRdb holds only the in-frame ones, with some missing. The table has some 150,000 clones, about 93% seen once. The sample in question was peripheral blood, obtained on day 0 of MenACWY control vaccination. The receptors derive from an adult in good health. Each CDR3 is given with its conserved first and last residue. Each record gives: J gene, clone size, V gene, D gene, CDR3 protein, CDR3 DNA. The D gene is left open where the match is weak. The size entry is marked missing in some rows and otherwise reads once, few, many or a size class.

TRBJ2-5	-	TRBV4-1	TRBD1	CASSNRGGWETQYF	TGCGCCAGCAGCAACAGGGGTGGATGGGAGACCCAGTACTTC
TRBJ1-1	-	TRBV7-2	TRBD1	CASSSDRDRGLTEAFF	TGTGCCAGCAGCTCCGACCGGGACAGGGGGCTCACTGAAGCTTTCTTT
TRBJ2-7	-	TRBV7-2	-	CASSRFMGEQYF	TGTGCCAGCAGCCGGTTCATGGGCGAGCAGTACTTC
TRBJ1-1	-	TRBV6-2/TRBV6-3	-	CASSWTAMNTEAFF	TGTGCCAGCAGTTGGACAGCTATGAACACTGAAGCTTTCTTT
TRBJ2-1	-	TRBV5-4	-	CASSRVTYLGYNEQFF	TGTGCCAGCAGCCGAGTCACATACTTGGGATACAATGAGCAGTTCTTC
TRBJ1-2	-	TRBV28	-	CASRYYGYTF	TGTGCCAGCAGGTACTATGGCTACACCTTC
TRBJ1-2	-	TRBV14	-	CASSPGGWRPNYGYTF	TGTGCCAGCAGCCCCGGAGGGTGGCGGCCTAACTATGGCTACACCTTC
TRBJ1-1	-	TRBV5-8	-	CASSLPGTNTEAFF	TGTGCCAGCAGCTTGCCAGGTACGAACACTGAAGCTTTCTTT
TRBJ2-5	-	TRBV7-9	-	CASSFGMSMETQYF	TGTGCCAGCAGCTTCGGGATGTCGATGGAGACCCAGTACTTC
TRBJ1-2	-	TRBV6-5	-	CASSYSRAGADYGYTF	TGTGCCAGCAGTTACTCTAGGGCAGGGGCAGACTATGGCTACACCTTC
TRBJ1-3	-	TRBV7-9	-	CASSLFMNVWGTGNTIYF	TGTGCCAGCAGCTTATTCATGAATGTGTGGGGGACTGGAAACACCATATATTTT
TRBJ1-5	-	TRBV27	TRBD1	CASSLFPQGAAQPQHF	TGTGCCAGCAGTTTATTCCCGCAGGGGGCGGCTCAGCCCCAGCATTTT
TRBJ1-6	-	TRBV6-1	-	CASSEVGGAGSPLHF	TGTGCCAGCAGTGAAGTGGGGGGGGCTGGTTCACCCCTCCACTTT
TRBJ1-4	-	TRBV6-1	-	CASSPPDRPNEKLFF	TGTGCCAGCAGTCCGCCCGACAGACCTAATGAAAAACTGTTTTTT
TRBJ1-5	-	TRBV3-1/TRBV3-2	-	CASSRDTNQPQHF	TGTGCCAGCAGCAGGGATACCAATCAGCCCCAGCATTTT
TRBJ2-1	-	TRBV28	-	CASSLAFSTILGNGKEQFF	TGTGCCAGCTCTTTGGCTTTTTCTACAATATTGGGTAACGGGAAAGAGCAGTTCTTC
TRBJ1-5	-	TRBV7-2	TRBD1	CASSYYRGGQPQHF	TGTGCCAGCAGCTATTACAGGGGAGGTCAGCCCCAGCATTTT
TRBJ1-2	-	TRBV10-3	-	CAITQTGRGYTF	TGTGCCATCACTCAGACAGGCAGGGGCTACACCTTC
TRBJ2-1	-	TRBV7-2	-	CASSLDILGSSLGQFF	TGTGCCAGCAGCTTAGATATTTTGGGCTCATCCCTGGGGCAGTTCTTC
TRBJ2-7	-	TRBV11-2	TRBD2	CASSLAPGLAGPYEQYF	TGTGCCAGCAGCTTAGCTCCCGGGCTAGCGGGACCCTACGAGCAGTACTTC
TRBJ2-5	-	TRBV19	-	CASSNGRAQETQYF	TGTGCCAGTAGTAACGGCAGGGCCCAAGAGACCCAGTACTTC
TRBJ2-5	-	TRBV11-2	-	CASSSRYWGQETQYF	TGTGCCAGCAGCTCCCGGTACTGGGGACAAGAGACCCAGTACTTC
TRBJ1-2	-	TRBV5-4	TRBD1	CASSLADRGQSGYTF	TGTGCCAGCAGCTTGGCGGACAGGGGGCAGTCTGGCTACACCTTC
TRBJ1-2	-	TRBV5-4	-	CASSHLSYGTPNYGYTF	TGTGCCAGCAGCCACCTTTCATACGGGACACCCAACTATGGCTACACCTTC
TRBJ2-7	once	TRBV6-2/TRBV6-3	TRBD1	CASCPRDRLYEQYF	TGTGCCAGCTGCCCCCGGGACAGACTCTACGAGCAGTACTTC
TRBJ2-1	-	TRBV5-1	-	CASSSRGLRGHNEQFF	TGCGCCAGCAGCTCCCGGGGCCTTAGAGGTCACAATGAGCAGTTCTTC
TRBJ1-1	-	TRBV18	TRBD1	CASSSGQGMTEAFF	TGTGCCAGCTCATCTGGACAGGGTATGACTGAAGCTTTCTTT
TRBJ2-1	-	TRBV19	TRBD2	CASRISSGRARNEQFF	TGTGCCAGTAGGATCTCTAGCGGGAGGGCCAGGAATGAGCAGTTCTTC
TRBJ2-7	-	TRBV27	-	CASSRALTGEQYF	TGTGCCAGCAGTCGGGCCCTGACGGGAGAGCAGTACTTC
TRBJ2-2	-	TRBV11-3	TRBD1	CASSGQANTGELFF	TGTGCCAGCAGCGGACAGGCGAACACCGGGGAGCTGTTTTTT
TRBJ2-7	-	TRBV5-1	-	CASSLGGDRGEQYF	TGCGCCAGCAGCTTGGGAGGGGATCGGGGCGAGCAGTACTTC
TRBJ1-1	-	TRBV30	-	CAWEGGFNTEAFF	TGTGCCTGGGAGGGGGGTTTTAACACTGAAGCTTTCTTT
TRBJ2-7	-	TRBV28	-	CASSLSLYEQYF	TGTGCCAGCAGTTTATCCCTCTACGAGCAGTACTTC
TRBJ1-5	-	TRBV27	-	CASSPGSNQPQHF	TGTGCCAGCAGTCCCGGGAGCAATCAGCCCCAGCATTTT
TRBJ1-4	-	TRBV5-6	-	CASSSVSGGKLFF	TGTGCCAGCAGCTCCGTATCTGGCGGCAAACTGTTTTTT
TRBJ2-5	-	TRBV11-2	TRBD2	CASSLTPGLASETQYF	TGTGCCAGCAGCTTAACCCCGGGACTAGCGTCGGAGACCCAGTACTTC
TRBJ1-2	-	TRBV6-1	-	CASSESVAPTLYGYTF	TGTGCCAGCAGTGAATCGGTAGCCCCGACCCTCTATGGCTACACCTTC
TRBJ2-2	-	TRBV5-1	-	CASSLESGSGELFF	TGCGCCAGCAGCTTGGAGTCAGGTTCTGGGGAGCTGTTTTTT
TRBJ2-3	-	TRBV30	TRBD1	CAWSAGTGDTDTQYF	TGTGCCTGGAGTGCCGGGACAGGGGACACAGATACGCAGTATTTT
TRBJ1-1	once	TRBV13	-	CASSLEGDYTEAFF	TGTGCCAGCAGCTTAGAGGGGGACTACACTGAAGCTTTCTTT
TRBJ1-3	-	TRBV7-3	-	CASSLILAYESGNTIYF	TGTGCCAGCAGCTTAATCTTGGCCTACGAATCTGGAAACACCATATATTTT
TRBJ2-7	once	TRBV28	-	CASGNSYEQYF	TGTGCCAGCGGAAACTCCTACGAGCAGTACTTC
TRBJ2-1	once	TRBV9	TRBD2	CASSASGSREQFF	TGTGCCAGCAGCGCCAGCGGGAGTCGTGAGCAGTTCTTC
TRBJ2-7	-	TRBV27	-	CASSLRGSGNEQYF	TGTGCCAGCAGTCTGAGGGGGTCAGGGAACGAGCAGTACTTC
TRBJ1-6	-	TRBV3-1/TRBV3-2	-	CASSQDPSGLNSPLHF	TGTGCCAGCAGCCAAGATCCTTCCGGGTTAAATTCACCCCTCCACTTT
TRBJ1-1	-	TRBV27	TRBD1	CASPGQGNTEAFF	TGTGCCAGCCCGGGACAGGGAAACACTGAAGCTTTCTTT
TRBJ1-2	-	TRBV5-6	-	CASSPTRLNYGYTF	TGTGCCAGCAGCCCTACTAGACTGAACTATGGCTACACCTTC
TRBJ1-1	once	TRBV6-5	-	CASANTGITEAFF	TGTGCCAGCGCTAACACGGGGATCACTGAAGCTTTCTTT
TRBJ2-3	-	TRBV5-8	-	CASSPSQFHTDTQYF	TGTGCCAGCAGCCCATCTCAATTCCACACAGATACGCAGTATTTT
TRBJ2-2	-	TRBV28	-	CASSLYRVQTGELFF	TGTGCCAGCAGTTTATACAGGGTTCAAACCGGGGAGCTGTTTTTT
TRBJ1-1	-	TRBV2	-	CASSGDRNTEAFF	TGTGCCAGCAGTGGCGACCGGAACACTGAAGCTTTCTTT
TRBJ2-1	-	TRBV11-3	TRBD1	CASSLGRTGAYNEQFF	TGTGCCAGCAGCTTAGGGAGGACAGGGGCCTACAATGAGCAGTTCTTC
TRBJ2-7	few	TRBV5-1	TRBD2	CASSSTGTSSYEQYF	TGCGCCAGCAGCTCTACCGGGACTAGCTCCTACGAGCAGTACTTC
TRBJ2-3	-	TRBV9	TRBD2	CASSGGLSTQYF	TGTGCCAGCAGCGGGGGACTATCGACGCAGTATTTT
TRBJ2-7	-	TRBV19	-	CASSITGSPYEQYF	TGTGCCAGTAGTATAACAGGGAGCCCCTACGAGCAGTACTTC